Listed here is a single T cell receptor beta chain. Its antigen is undetermined. A J-beta primer mix and a sample-barcoded 5' primer were used in a second PCR of roughly 7 to 12 cycles. Researchers report that each sample yielded at least 3 million CDR3-containing paired-end reads. TCRdb called the 5' RACE reads again in MiXCR, with one record for every CDR3 protein. Here the sample spans about 640,000 distinct CDR3 sequences, 25% to 35% being singletons. Germline V gene lookup returns CDR1 MNHNS and CDR2 SASEGT. CDR3 length: 13 residues. The data originate from a study of blood T cells in healthy people across ages. Study observations and caveats: It was not possible, with unsorted PBMCs, to conclusively compare naive and antigen-experienced cells.

What was sequenced was blood. The receptor comes from a woman over 75 in good health. The chain uses TRBV6-1 and TRBJ2-5; D tentatively fits TRBD1 or TRBD2 (5 bases each). The J call may be incorrect, as the DNA end agrees better with TRBJ2-7. The CDR3 sequence: CASIGAGTYEQYF. The CDR3 region has the DNA TGTGCCAGCATCGGGGCGGGCACCTACGAGCAGTACTTC.